The clone carrying this TCR beta chain came up a few times. Its target is unknown. These data are taken from a study of T cell repertoires in cytomegalovirus infection. Background on the study: Researchers turned to recently identified HLA-C-restricted CMV epitopes as well as well-studied HLA-B-restricted ones. Both CMV infection and a matching HLA type were indicated by public TCR beta signatures. Study outcomes and limitations: Cumulative public TCR beta family frequency identified CMV carriers with the relevant HLA. The response measured ex vivo was dominated by TCR beta clonotypes (HLA-C-restricted and CMV-specific).

Trimming stripped 7 bases from V and 1 base from J, with 13 bases between. Germline CDR1 DFQATT, CDR2 SNEGSKA (reference sequence). CDR3 length: 14 residues. Each CDR3 protein gets one entry after TCRdb re-called the reads with MiXCR. The table records 700,000 to 850,000 distinct CDR3 sequences, approximately 32% of them present only once. V and J are TRBV20-1 and TRBJ1-4; D is ambiguous. The sample here was cultured CD8+ T cells from PBMCs, taken from culture after CMV antigen stimulation. The sequence was obtained from a human donor in good health (CMV status not recorded). Some clones in this sample may be carry-over from other donors' samples. CDR3 sequence (DNA): TGCAGTGTATGGCGGGATCAAACTAATGAAAAACTGTTTTTT. This encodes CSVWRDQTNEKLFF.